These 22 T cell receptor beta chains share one sample of origin, sequenced in a study of T cells in Graves' hyperthyroidism and ophthalmopathy. Amplified TCR beta CDR3 regions came from RNA transcripts. HTBI primers drove first-round RT-PCR of the TCR CDR3. TCRdb fed the multiplex PCR reads into MiXCR, producing one record per CDR3 protein. The profile shows 550,000 to 700,000 distinct CDR3 sequences, 46% of them singletons. Specimen: peripheral blood or thyroid tissue (not recorded which). Receptors were obtained from an adult woman with Graves' disease, either hyperthyroidism or ophthalmopathy (not recorded which).

The gene calls are TRBV7-2 and TRBJ1-1, with D perhaps matching TRBD1 (6 bases). Germline V CDR1 and CDR2: SGHTA, FQGNSA. The CDR3 totals 13 residues. Trimming took 2 bases from V and 4 from J, leaving 8 bases between them. This chain's CDR3 is CASSLMDSTEAFF. For the CDR3, the DNA is TGTGCCAGCAGCTTAATGGACAGCACTGAAGCTTTCTTT. Based on the CDR3 plus reference TRBV7-2 and TRBJ1-1, the full variable domain is GAGVSQSPSNKVTEKGKDVELRCDPISGHTALYWYRQSLGQGLEFLIYFQGNSAPDKSGLPSDRFSAERTGGSVSTLTIQRTQQEDSAVYLCASSLMDSTEAFFGQGTRLTVV.

This chain uses TRBV3-1 with TRBJ2-2, with 11 bases lining up with TRBD1. CDR1 LGHDT and CDR2 YNNKEL come from the germline V gene (reference sequence). The CDR3 covers 18 residues. V lost 4 bases and J lost 2; bases outside the gene matches: 9. The CDR3 bases are TGTGCCAGCAGCCCACGGAGCGGACAGGGGGCAAACACCGGGGAGCTGTTTTTT. It yields the protein CASSPRSGQGANTGELFF.

The chain has TRBV7-8 and TRBJ1-2; TRBD1 agrees at 9 bases. The CDR3 spans 12 residues. In germline, CDR1 is SGHVS, CDR2 FQNEAQ. V shed 8 bases, J shed 7 bases, and the junction held 5 bases outside the gene matches. CDR3 residues: CASGTGTRGYTF. CDR3 DNA sequence: TGTGCCAGCGGGACAGGGACGCGTGGCTACACCTTC.

This clonotype showed up many times. The V and J genes are TRBV20-1 and TRBJ1-1; TRBD1 agrees at 7 bases. Trimming took 3 bases from V and 8 from J; bases not matched to a gene: 6. This CDR3 is built from 12 residues. Per germline, CDR1 DFQATT and CDR2 SNEGSKA (reference sequence). CDR3 loop: CSAREGAGEAFF. CDR3 DNA sequence: TGCAGTGCTAGGGAGGGGGCCGGGGAAGCTTTCTTT.

Points on this clonotype: Mismatch with germline at one junction end may stem from a read error. V is TRBV10-3 and J is TRBJ1-4; 9 bases map to TRBD1. The CDR3 runs to 16 residues. The germline CDR1 and CDR2 sequences are ENHRY and SYGVKD. The CDR3 DNA reads TGTGCCATCAGTTATCAGTCTGGACAGGGGAATGAAAAACTGGTTTTT. This encodes CAISYQSGQGNEKLVF.

The chain joins TRBV6-1 to TRBJ2-1; 10 bases are shared with TRBD2. The J segment lost 1 base and the V segment lost 6 bases, leaving 3 bases of the junction unmatched. Germline V CDR1 and CDR2: MNHNS, SASEGT. This CDR3 region has 15 residues. The CDR3 sequence: CASSTSGESYNEQFF. CDR3 coding DNA: TGTGCCAGCAGCACTAGCGGGGAATCCTACAATGAGCAGTTCTTC.

Turning to this clonotype: A much larger clone sits a single nucleotide away, making a read error possible. The genes are TRBV4-1 and TRBJ2-5; a possible D gene is TRBD1 (6 bases). V gave up 1 base and J gave up 3 bases, with 12 bases separating them. Looked up from germline, CDR1 is MGHRA and CDR2 is YSYEKL. This CDR3 spans 15 amino acids. The CDR3 DNA follows: TGCGCCAGCAGCCAAGTTATCGGGACAAAAGAGACCCAGTACTTC. Residues: CASSQVIGTKETQYF.

The chain combines TRBV7-9 with TRBJ1-2, with 11 bases that match TRBD1. V lost 8 bases and J lost 7; bases outside the gene matches: 9. Germline V CDR1 and CDR2: SEHNR, FQNEAQ (reference sequence). The CDR3 sequence is 14 residues long. The CDR3: CASGYRDRGIGYTF. Here the CDR3 DNA reads TGTGCCAGCGGATACAGGGACAGGGGGATTGGCTACACCTTC.

This clonotype was seen many times. The genes are TRBV7-7 and TRBJ2-7; D assignment may be TRBD1 or TRBD2 (6 bases each). The length of the CDR3 is 15 residues. Germline V gives CDR1 SSHAT, CDR2 FNYEAQ (reference sequence). This chain's CDR3 is CASSPTEGQGYEQYF. CDR3 nucleotide sequence: TGTGCTAGCTCCCCCACGGAGGGCCAGGGGTACGAGCAGTACTTC.

The chain recombines TRBV5-1 with TRBJ1-1; D is undetermined. Germline CDR1 reads SGHRS; CDR2 reads YFSETQ. This CDR3 is built from 11 residues. CDR3 sequence reads: CAGLENTEAFF. CDR3 DNA: TGCGCAGGGCTTGAGAACACTGAAGCTTTCTTT.

This clonotype has a single count. The rearrangement links TRBV5-1 to TRBJ2-2; D may match TRBD1 or TRBD2 (6 bases each). The CDR3 has 13 residues. The germline CDR1 and CDR2 sequences are SGHRS and YFSETQ. Trimming pared 2 bases from V and 9 bases from J, leaving 11 bases between. The CDR3 spells CASSLGGDRELFF. The CDR3 DNA reads TGCGCCAGCAGCTTAGGCGGGGACAGGGAGCTGTTTTTT.

The genes are TRBV11-2 and TRBJ2-2; D is possibly TRBD1 or TRBD2 (5 bases each). CDR3 size: 16 residues. Germline V gene sequence: CDR1 SGHAT, CDR2 FQNNGV. The germline V and J ends were trimmed by 2 bases and 5 bases, with 15 bases remaining between them. In DNA form, the CDR3 reads TGTGCCAGCAGCTTAACCGGAAAAGGGGAGACCGGGGAGCTGTTTTTT. Protein product: CASSLTGKGETGELFF.

This chain uses TRBV5-1 with TRBJ2-7; a weak D match, TRBD2 (5 bases). The germline CDR1 and CDR2 sequences are SGHRS and YFSETQ. The CDR3 runs 14 residues. The V end lost 2 bases, the J end lost 0 bases, and 9 bases lay between the germline ends. CDR3 region: CASSFGESSYEQYF. CDR3 in DNA: TGCGCCAGCAGCTTCGGGGAGAGCTCCTACGAGCAGTACTTC.

The chain has TRBV13 and TRBJ2-7, with 7 nucleotides matching TRBD2. This CDR3 has 14 amino acids. The V segment lost 6 bases and the J segment 4 bases; nucleotides outside the gene matches: 9. The germline V gene encodes CDR1 PRHDT and CDR2 FYEKMQ (reference sequence). The CDR3: CASRPAGIGYEQYF. CDR3 DNA sequence: TGTGCCAGCAGACCAGCGGGAATAGGGTACGAGCAGTACTTC.

This clonotype was seen at least ten times. DNA for the CDR3: TGTGCCAGCAGCCACACAGGTCACCAGGGGGACCAGCCCCAGCATTTT. The encoded protein is CASSHTGHQGDQPQHF. The V call is TRBV4-2, the J call TRBJ1-5; 7 bases align to TRBD1. The germline V gene has CDR1 LGHNA and CDR2 YNFKEQ. V shed 3 bases, J shed 7 bases, and the junction held 12 bases outside the gene matches. There are 16 residues in the CDR3.

The CDR3 is CAISDNSGADTGELFF. In DNA, the CDR3 is TGTGCCATCAGTGATAACTCCGGGGCTGACACCGGGGAGCTGTTTTTT. The V call is TRBV10-3, the J call TRBJ2-2; D tentatively fits TRBD1 or TRBD2 (5 bases each). CDR1 is ENHRY, CDR2 SYGVKD, per germline. V lost 3 bases to trimming and J lost 3 bases, with 14 bases between them. The CDR3 consists of 16 residues.

Only a few counts were recorded for this clonotype. Given a much more abundant clone one base away, this may be a read error. The V gene is TRBV11-2, the J gene TRBJ2-2, with 9 bases that match TRBD1. The CDR3 is made up of 17 amino acids. Germline V gene sequence: CDR1 SGHAT, CDR2 FQNNGV. The CDR3 DNA reads TGTGCCGGCAGCTCGACTGGTGGGGGACAGGGCACCGGGGAGCTGTTTTTT. It is translated as CAGSSTGGGQGTGELFF.

There are a few counts of this clonotype. The genes are TRBV15 and TRBJ1-2; D ambiguous. Trimming cost V 1 base and J 0 bases, with 9 bases left between them. The CDR3 length is 15 residues. Germline-derived CDR1 and CDR2 are LNHNV and YYDKDF (reference sequence). Written as DNA, the CDR3 is TGTGCCACCAGCAGAGTAGACGGAACTAACTATGGCTACACCTTC. Protein sequence: CATSRVDGTNYGYTF.

The CDR3 nucleotides read TGTGCCAGCAGCTTAGCCAGGGGTGACTATGGCTACACCTTC. It specifies CASSLARGDYGYTF. The V call is TRBV11-2, the J call TRBJ1-2, with a weak D call TRBD1 (6 bases). Deletions cut 1 base from V and 3 bases from J, with 9 bases between. CDR3 length: 14 amino acids. CDR1 is SGHAT and CDR2 is FQNNGV in the germline V gene.

This clonotype was seen a single time. The V gene is TRBV19, the J gene TRBJ1-2; D is possibly TRBD1 (6 bases). The CDR3 runs to 16 residues. CDR1 and CDR2 from the germline V gene are LNHDA and SQIVND (reference sequence). V was shortened by 3 bases and J by 7 bases, with 21 bases between the two germline ends. CDR3 sequence (DNA): TGTGCCAGTAGTATCACCGGGACACGGCAGCCAGGTGGCTACACCTTC. Its translation is CASSITGTRQPGGYTF.

The chain uses TRBV7-8 and TRBJ1-2; no firm D call. V dropped 0 bases and J dropped 8 bases, with 10 bases sitting between them. This CDR3 has 13 residues. Per germline, CDR1 SGHVS and CDR2 FQNEAQ. The CDR3 loop is CASSLAWGVGYTF. CDR3 DNA sequence: TGTGCCAGCAGCTTAGCATGGGGTGTGGGCTACACCTTC. Full variable domain (rest looked up from reference TRBV7-8 and TRBJ1-2): GAGVSQSPRYKVAKRGQDVALRCDPISGHVSLFWYQQALGQGPEFLTYFQNEAQLDKSGLPSDRFFAERPEGSVSTLKIQRTQQEDSAVYLCASSLAWGVGYTFGSGTRLTVV.

This clonotype was counted ten times or more. For the CDR3, the DNA is TGCGCCAGCAGCTACAGGGGGTTCCAGCCCCAGCATTTT. This gives the protein CASSYRGFQPQHF. This chain links TRBV4-1 with TRBJ1-5; TRBD1 agrees at 8 bases. This CDR3 is 13 amino acids long. Germline V CDR1 and CDR2: MGHRA, YSYEKL. Losses at the gene ends were 5 bases for V and 7 bases for J; bases not matched to a gene: 4.